The source of this T cell receptor beta chain is a study of CD8+ T cells in alopecia areata. Study details: In an open-label trial, patients got 5 to 10 mg tofacitinib twice daily. Study conclusions and caveats: Clonality exceeded that of normal scalp in lesional scalp, most notably in alopecia totalis/universalis. Sharing of TCRs across patients appeared less clear than in mice, possibly for HLA-related reasons.

RNA was isolated and reverse transcribed to cDNA, the sequencing template. TCRdb's copy holds only in-frame clones and misses some; the assay was immunoSEQ multiplex PCR. The sample holds approximately 150,000 clones, around 47% seen once. This clone showed up just once. Its antigen is unknown. The CDR3 covers 16 residues. CDR1 and CDR2 (germline): SGHTA, FQGNSA. The V segment lost 5 bases and the J segment 4 bases; nucleotides outside the gene matches: 8. Patients with alopecia areata provided lesional scalp punch biopsies as well as peripheral blood. Sequencing was carried out using CD4+ T cells sorted from blood. The origin of this receptor is a human donor with alopecia areata. This chain uses TRBV7-2 with TRBJ1-5; 10 bases map to TRBD1. The CDR3: CASSTFRTGGNQPQHF. In DNA, the CDR3 is TGTGCCAGCAGCACGTTTCGGACAGGGGGTAATCAGCCCCAGCATTTT.